This TCR beta chain was sequenced in a study of regulatory T cells in long-lasting Graves disease. Study-wide background: It was over 5 years of antithyroid drugs, with positive TSH receptor antibodies, that meant persistent Graves' disease.

Researchers made TCR beta libraries by using iRepertoire HTBI primers and running Arm-PCR on CDR3 regions. TCRdb reprocessed the multiplex PCR reads via MiXCR and lists one record per CDR3 protein. Of over 350,000 distinct CDR3 sequences listed, less than 25% are singletons. As for this clonotype: Its antigen is currently unknown.

Study-wide points: Less diverse TCR repertoires were seen in persistent Graves' patients than in newly diagnosed ones. Persistent disease showed a preference for TRBV28, TRBJ1-2 and TRBJ2-5.

The CDR3 has 12 amino acids. Germline V gene data show CDR1 as DFQATT and CDR2 as SNEGSKA (reference sequence). V lost 7 bases and J 3 bases, leaving 12 bases between the germline ends. Time point: persistent/refractory GD, antithyroid drugs over 5 years with positive TRAb. RNA extracted from PBMCs served as the sequencing template. A roughly 10-milliliter sample of peripheral blood was drawn into EDTA tubes. The source was peripheral blood mononuclear cells (PBMCs), collected when the disease was refractory, from a patient treated with antithyroid drugs. This chain links TRBV20-1 with TRBJ2-5; perhaps TRBD1 as D (5 bases). The sequence was obtained from a female donor with Graves disease. The CDR3 DNA follows: TGCAGTGTCCTGCCAGGGAAAGAGACCCAGTACTTC. Translated, it gives CSVLPGKETQYF.